These 22 T cell receptor beta chains were all obtained from the same sample, sequenced in a study of blood T cell repertoires in COVID-19. The protocol was immunoSEQ multiplex PCR, while the TCRdb copy is restricted to in-frame clones and leaves out a portion. The data show 90,000 to 100,000 clones, around 80% seen once. The material sequenced was peripheral blood. These receptors were collected from a man aged 65 to 79 with acute or convalescent COVID-19.

About this clone itself: A much larger clone is a single base away; this may be a read error. The sample carries other DNA sequences with the same CDR3. The rearrangement uses TRBV4-3 and TRBJ2-2, with D unresolved. There are 15 residues in the CDR3. CDR1 and CDR2 (germline): LGHNA, YSLEER. With 0 bases removed from V and 0 bases from J, the gap between germline ends came to 5 bases. The CDR3 sequence is CASSQDFANTGELFF. DNA of the CDR3: TGCGCCAGCAGCCAAGACTTCGCGAACACCGGGGAGCTGTTTTTT.

This clone was observed a few times. The V gene is TRBV18, the J gene TRBJ1-4; possibly TRBD1 for D (6 bases). The CDR3 length is 15 residues. V lost 5 bases to trimming and J lost 5 bases, with 15 bases between them. Germline V gene data show CDR1 as KGHSH and CDR2 as LQKENI. In DNA form, the CDR3 reads TGTGCCAGCTCATCGGCAGACAGGAGAAATGAAAAACTGTTTTTT. It is translated as CASSSADRRNEKLFF.

The chain carries TRBV3-1 (or the pseudogene TRBV3-2) and TRBJ2-5, with 12 bases identical to TRBD2. Germline CDR1 is LGHDT and CDR2 is YNNKEL (reference sequence). V lost 7 bases and J lost 5; bases outside the gene matches: 2. The CDR3 length is 13 residues. CDR3 DNA sequence: TGTGCCAGCAAGCTAGCGGGGGGGGAGACCCAGTACTTC. Protein sequence: CASKLAGGETQYF.

This clone was detected only once. CDR3 nucleotide sequence: TGCGCCAGCAGCCAGATGGGGAGAGTGGAGGAGACCCAGTACTTC. Amino acid sequence: CASSQMGRVEETQYF. The gene calls are TRBV5-1 and TRBJ2-5; D possibly corresponds to TRBD2 (5 bases). This CDR3 contains 15 residues. V was cut by 4 bases and J by 5 bases, with 18 bases left in between. Looked up from germline, CDR1 is SGHRS and CDR2 is YFSETQ.

This rearrangement joins TRBV5-5 to TRBJ2-2; TRBD1 agrees at 8 bases. The germline V gene encodes CDR1 SGHKS and CDR2 YYEKEE (reference sequence). CDR3 length equals 16 residues. V shed 4 bases and J 0 bases; nucleotides not matched to a gene: 5. The DNA for the CDR3 is TGTGCCAGCAGCAGTGCGACAGGGGCGAACACCGGGGAGCTGTTTTTT. The encoded protein is CASSSATGANTGELFF.

The V and J genes are TRBV5-1 and TRBJ1-3, with 8 bases lining up with TRBD1. There are 17 residues in the CDR3. V gave up 2 bases and J gave up 2 bases; unmatched junction bases: 9. Germline V gene sequence: CDR1 SGHRS, CDR2 YFSETQ. The CDR3 sequence is CASSFNSGQGAGNTIYF. The CDR3 region has the DNA TGCGCCAGCAGCTTCAACTCCGGACAGGGCGCTGGAAACACCATATATTTT.

The chain uses TRBV2 and TRBJ1-1, with D possibly TRBD1 on 6 matching bases. Trimming took off 6 bases at V and 6 bases at J, with 17 bases between the two ends. This CDR3 region has 14 residues. Germline V gives CDR1 SNHLY, CDR2 FYNNEI. CDR3 DNA sequence: TGTGCCAGCAGAGCTCTAGGGGGACCCGCTGAAGCTTTCTTT. Protein: CASRALGGPAEAFF. Complete variable domain (other parts from reference TRBV2 and TRBJ1-1): EPEVTQTPSHQVTQMGQEVILRCVPISNHLYFYWYRQILGQKVEFLVSFYNNEISEKSEIFDDQFSVERPDGSNFTLKIRSTKLEDSAMYFCASRALGGPAEAFFGQGTRLTVV.

This chain links TRBV2 with TRBJ1-2, with 11 bases that match TRBD1. Per germline, CDR1 SNHLY and CDR2 FYNNEI. V was pared by 8 bases and J by 8 bases, with 10 bases of the junction left unmatched. This CDR3 has 14 amino acids. The CDR3 DNA sequence: TGTGCCAGCGGGGGGACAGGGGGTTTCTCCGGCTACACCTTC. The encoded protein is CASGGTGGFSGYTF.

The CDR3 bases are TGTGCCAGCAGCGTAGAAGGGACTAGCGGTTCTAATGAGCAGTTCTTC. Amino acid sequence: CASSVEGTSGSNEQFF. The chain couples TRBV9 to TRBJ2-1, with 11 bases that match TRBD2. Germline V gives CDR1 SGDLS, CDR2 YYNGEE. There are 16 residues in the CDR3. The junction had 6 bases not matched to a gene; V was cut back by 0 bases and J by 7 bases.

The chain carries TRBV3-1 (or the pseudogene TRBV3-2) and TRBJ1-2; D not resolved. Trimming left V 1 base short and J 0 bases short, with 12 bases between. The CDR3 length is 16 residues. Germline loops: CDR1 LGHDT, CDR2 YNNKEL (reference sequence). CDR3 in DNA: TGTGCCAGCAGCCAAGGGATAAGGAGCACTAACTATGGCTACACCTTC. It specifies CASSQGIRSTNYGYTF.

A remark on this clone: One end of the junction is discordant with germline, which a read error may explain. The chain is built from TRBV7-7 and TRBJ2-5; D perhaps matches TRBD2 (7 bases). This CDR3 has 16 amino acids. Germline V gives CDR1 SSHAT, CDR2 FNYEAQ (reference sequence). CDR3 nucleotide sequence: TGTGCTAGCAGCTTAGGACGCGGGGGCCGCAAAGAGACCCAGTACTTC. Translating it yields CASSLGRGGRKETQYF.

The chain recombines TRBV28 with TRBJ2-2; 9 bases match TRBD1. The CDR3 loop spans 15 amino acids. With V trimmed by 2 bases and J by 6 bases, 4 bases remained unmatched. Looked up from germline, CDR1 is MDHEN and CDR2 is SYDVKM. CDR3: CASSLGTGLPGELFF. The CDR3 nucleotides are TGTGCCAGCAGTTTAGGGACAGGGCTTCCCGGGGAGCTGTTTTTT.

The chain carries TRBV7-2 and TRBJ2-1, with D possibly matching TRBD1 (5 bases). V gave up 0 bases and J gave up 5 bases, with 11 bases separating them. The CDR3 extends over 15 amino acids. Per the germline V gene, CDR1 is SGHTA and CDR2 is FQGNSA. Here the CDR3 reads CASSLAGALDNEQFF. CDR3 bases: TGTGCCAGCAGCTTAGCAGGGGCCCTAGACAATGAGCAGTTCTTC. Full variable domain (rest looked up from reference TRBV7-2 and TRBJ2-1): GAGVSQSPSNKVTEKGKDVELRCDPISGHTALYWYRQSLGQGLEFLIYFQGNSAPDKSGLPSDRFSAERTGGSVSTLTIQRTQQEDSAVYLCASSLAGALDNEQFFGPGTRLTVL.

This chain joins TRBV5-1 and TRBJ1-1; TRBD1 is a possible D gene (6 bases). V dropped 0 bases and J dropped 3 bases, with 18 bases sitting between them. This CDR3 comprises 17 residues. Germline values: CDR1 SGHRS, CDR2 YFSETQ. The CDR3 DNA is TGCGCCAGCAGCTTGGATGGAAACAGGGTGGGGGACACTGAAGCTTTCTTT. Translating it yields CASSLDGNRVGDTEAFF.

The chain carries TRBV6-1 and TRBJ2-7; the D gene is possibly TRBD2 (5 bases). V was cut by 2 bases and J by 7 bases, with 18 bases left in between. The germline gives CDR1 MNHNS, CDR2 SASEGT. The CDR3 loop spans 15 amino acids. The CDR3 DNA reads TGTGCCAGCAGTGAAATGACGGGGAGAGGGAGAGAGCAGTACTTC. It yields the protein CASSEMTGRGREQYF.

V gene TRBV4-2 combines with J gene TRBJ2-7; TRBD2 matches 9 bases. The CDR3 is 16 residues long. With 0 bases clipped from V and 0 bases from J, the junction kept 3 bases outside the gene matches. Germline V lookup: CDR1 LGHNA, CDR2 YNFKEQ. The CDR3 nucleotides are TGTGCCAGCAGCCAAGAGATGACTAGCGGCTCCTACGAGCAGTACTTC. It specifies CASSQEMTSGSYEQYF.

The genes are TRBV12-3 or TRBV12-4 and TRBJ1-4, with D unclear. The CDR3 totals 12 residues. V was shortened by 3 bases and J by 7 bases, with 6 bases between the two germline ends. The CDR3 DNA reads TGTGCCAGCAGTTTCCTCGGTGAAAAACTGTTTTTT. Its translation: CASSFLGEKLFF.

This chain joins TRBV6-5 and TRBJ2-3; D is perhaps TRBD1 (6 bases). Germline V CDR1 and CDR2: MNHEY, SVGAGI. There are 12 residues in the CDR3. Between the trimmed V and J ends, which lost 6 bases and 9 bases, there was a span of 13 bases. CDR3 nucleotides: TGTGCCAGCAGCCCAACAGGGCAGACGCAGTATTTT. It encodes CASSPTGQTQYF.

The sample holds a few counts of this clone. The rearrangement links TRBV18 to TRBJ2-1; 11 nucleotides agree with TRBD2. The germline V gene encodes CDR1 KGHSH and CDR2 LQKENI. The J segment lost 7 bases and the V segment lost 3 bases, leaving 8 bases of the junction unmatched. This CDR3 is built from 16 residues. The CDR3 loop is CASSPLTSGSRNEQFF. The DNA of the CDR3 is TGTGCCAGCTCACCGCTTACTAGCGGGAGTCGTAATGAGCAGTTCTTC.

The genes are TRBV7-2 and TRBJ1-4; D gene ambiguous. Trimming removed 4 bases at V and 3 bases at J, with 12 bases between. Germline CDR1 reads SGHTA; CDR2 reads FQGNSA. The CDR3 is 15 residues long. The CDR3 here is CASSSSGVANEKLFF. As DNA, the CDR3 is TGTGCCAGCAGCTCAAGCGGGGTGGCTAATGAAAAACTGTTTTTT.

This chain uses TRBV6-6 with TRBJ1-1, with D perhaps TRBD1 (6 bases). V dropped 0 bases and J dropped 1 base, with 12 bases sitting between them. CDR3 length: 16 residues. Germline assignment: CDR1 MNHNY and CDR2 SVGAGI (reference sequence). The CDR3: CASSYSKGGRNTEAFF. The CDR3 nucleotides read TGTGCCAGCAGTTACTCGAAAGGGGGAAGGAACACTGAAGCTTTCTTT.

V is TRBV11-2 and J is TRBJ1-1; the D gene is possibly TRBD1 (6 bases). The CDR3 is 14 residues long. The germline V gene has CDR1 SGHAT and CDR2 FQNNGV. Trimming cost V 0 bases and J 4 bases, with 9 bases left between them. DNA for the CDR3: TGTGCCAGCAGCTTAGAAGGGGGTCGCACTGAAGCTTTCTTT. It translates to CASSLEGGRTEAFF. Full variable domain (remainder filled in from reference TRBV11-2 and TRBJ1-1): EAGVAQSPRYKIIEKRQSVAFWCNPISGHATLYWYQQILGQGPKLLIQFQNNGVVDDSQLPKDRFSAERLKGVDSTLKIQPAKLEDSAVYLCASSLEGGRTEAFFGQGTRLTVV.